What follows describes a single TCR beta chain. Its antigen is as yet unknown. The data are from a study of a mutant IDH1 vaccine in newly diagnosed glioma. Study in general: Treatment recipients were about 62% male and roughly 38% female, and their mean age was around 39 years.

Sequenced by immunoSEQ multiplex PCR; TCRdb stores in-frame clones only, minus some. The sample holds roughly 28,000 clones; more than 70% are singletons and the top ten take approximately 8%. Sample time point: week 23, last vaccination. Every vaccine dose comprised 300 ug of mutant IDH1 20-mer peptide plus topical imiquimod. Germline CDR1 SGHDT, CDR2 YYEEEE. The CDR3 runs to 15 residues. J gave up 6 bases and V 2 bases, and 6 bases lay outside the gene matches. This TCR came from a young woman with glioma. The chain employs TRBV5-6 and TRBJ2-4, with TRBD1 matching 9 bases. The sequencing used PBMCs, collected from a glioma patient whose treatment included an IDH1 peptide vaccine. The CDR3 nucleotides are TGTGCCAGCAGCTTTGGGGACAGGGAGAGAAACATTCAGTACTTC. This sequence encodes CASSFGDRERNIQYF. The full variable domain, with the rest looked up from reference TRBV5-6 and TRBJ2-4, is DAGVTQSPTHLIKTRGQQVTLRCSPKSGHDTVSWYQQALGQGPQFIFQYYEEEERQRGNFPDRFSGHQFPNYSSELNVNALLLGDSALYLCASSFGDRERNIQYFGAGTRLSVL.